A selection of T cell receptor beta chains follows, all from one sample in a study of shared clonotypes between healthy human individuals. Repertoires were generated with immunoSEQ multiplex PCR, while TCRdb's copy carries only in-frame clones and drops some. In the table there are approximately 2,000,000 clones, about 94% of which are singletons. Sequences were obtained from naive CD8+ T cells from PBMCs. These receptor sequences come from a man aged 18-30 years in good health. Some clones in this sample may be carry-over from other donors' samples. Each CDR3 is given with its conserved first and last residue. Fields, in order: clone size, J gene, D gene, V gene, CDR3 protein, CDR3 DNA. D genes are given only for firm matches. Clone sizes are given selectively: once, few, many, or a class where the clone is expanded.

clone_size: -; j_call: TRBJ2-5; d_call: -; v_call: TRBV11-2; cdr3_aa: CASRPRGEETQYF; cdr3_nt: TGTGCCAGCCGACCTCGAGGGGAGGAGACCCAGTACTTC
clone_size: once; j_call: TRBJ1-1; d_call: -; v_call: TRBV27; cdr3_aa: CASSSMYRNTEAFF; cdr3_nt: TGTGCCAGCAGTTCCATGTACAGGAACACTGAAGCTTTCTTT
clone_size: -; j_call: TRBJ2-1; d_call: -; v_call: TRBV11-3; cdr3_aa: CASSLDIREQFF; cdr3_nt: TGTGCCAGCAGCTTAGATATCAGGGAGCAGTTCTTC
clone_size: -; j_call: TRBJ1-1; d_call: -; v_call: TRBV27; cdr3_aa: CASSLSWRNTEAFF; cdr3_nt: TGTGCCAGCAGTTTATCGTGGAGGAACACTGAAGCTTTCTTT
clone_size: -; j_call: TRBJ2-7; d_call: -; v_call: TRBV7-9; cdr3_aa: CASSAGQRYEQYF; cdr3_nt: TGTGCCAGCAGCGCCGGACAACGCTACGAGCAGTACTTC
clone_size: -; j_call: TRBJ2-7; d_call: TRBD2; v_call: TRBV9; cdr3_aa: CASSVASGLGSEQYF; cdr3_nt: TGTGCCAGCAGCGTAGCTTCGGGACTAGGCTCCGAGCAGTACTTC
clone_size: -; j_call: TRBJ2-5; d_call: TRBD1; v_call: TRBV6-1; cdr3_aa: CASSEWYRDREETQYF; cdr3_nt: TGTGCCAGCAGTGAATGGTACCGTGACAGGGAAGAGACCCAGTACTTC
clone_size: -; j_call: TRBJ2-3; d_call: -; v_call: TRBV4-1; cdr3_aa: CASSLFPVERDTQYF; cdr3_nt: TGCGCCAGCAGCCTCTTCCCAGTAGAGAGGGATACGCAGTATTTT
clone_size: -; j_call: TRBJ2-7; d_call: TRBD2; v_call: TRBV28; cdr3_aa: CASMLAGGSYEQYF; cdr3_nt: TGTGCCAGCATGCTAGCGGGAGGATCCTACGAGCAGTACTTC
clone_size: -; j_call: TRBJ2-7; d_call: -; v_call: TRBV5-1; cdr3_aa: CASSLGRISYEQYF; cdr3_nt: TGCGCCAGCAGCTTGGGGCGGATCTCCTACGAGCAGTACTTC
clone_size: -; j_call: TRBJ2-7; d_call: TRBD2; v_call: TRBV4-3; cdr3_aa: CASSPTSGSAYEQYF; cdr3_nt: TGCGCCAGCAGCCCCACTAGCGGGAGTGCATACGAGCAGTACTTC
clone_size: few; j_call: TRBJ2-7; d_call: TRBD2; v_call: TRBV27; cdr3_aa: CASSSAGGPYEQYF; cdr3_nt: TGTGCCAGCAGTTCCGCGGGAGGGCCCTACGAGCAGTACTTC
clone_size: -; j_call: TRBJ1-2; d_call: -; v_call: TRBV25-1; cdr3_aa: CASTGILVTF; cdr3_nt: TGTGCCAGCACAGGGATTTTAGTCACCTTC
clone_size: -; j_call: TRBJ2-3; d_call: -; v_call: TRBV15; cdr3_aa: CATSRDLEGTGTQYF; cdr3_nt: TGTGCCACCAGCAGAGATCTAGAGGGGACGGGTACGCAGTATTTT
clone_size: -; j_call: TRBJ2-5; d_call: -; v_call: TRBV27; cdr3_aa: CASSSFSGLQETQYF; cdr3_nt: TGTGCCAGCAGTTCATTCTCAGGCCTCCAAGAGACCCAGTACTTC
clone_size: once; j_call: TRBJ2-7; d_call: TRBD2; v_call: TRBV19; cdr3_aa: CASSAKRELRSEQYF; cdr3_nt: TGTGCCAGTAGTGCAAAGCGGGAGTTGAGATCCGAGCAGTACTTC
clone_size: -; j_call: TRBJ2-7; d_call: TRBD2; v_call: TRBV27; cdr3_aa: CASSLLGLGRTYEQYF; cdr3_nt: TGTGCCAGCAGTTTATTGGGACTAGGCCGGACCTACGAGCAGTACTTC
clone_size: -; j_call: TRBJ2-7; d_call: -; v_call: TRBV6-5; cdr3_aa: CASSYSRAYEQYF; cdr3_nt: TGTGCCAGCAGTTACTCGAGGGCATACGAGCAGTACTTC
clone_size: few; j_call: TRBJ1-5; d_call: -; v_call: TRBV5-1; cdr3_aa: CASSLGGYQPQHF; cdr3_nt: TGCGCCAGCAGCTTGGGGGGGTATCAGCCCCAGCATTTT
clone_size: -; j_call: TRBJ2-7; d_call: -; v_call: TRBV6-1; cdr3_aa: CASRPSNSGEQYF; cdr3_nt: TGTGCCAGCAGGCCGTCCAATTCGGGCGAGCAGTACTTC
clone_size: -; j_call: TRBJ2-7; d_call: -; v_call: TRBV5-6; cdr3_aa: CASSPGGSGYEQYF; cdr3_nt: TGTGCCAGCAGCCCGGGTGGTAGCGGCTACGAGCAGTACTTC
clone_size: -; j_call: TRBJ2-5; d_call: TRBD1; v_call: TRBV11-2; cdr3_aa: CASSLDPTGGVLMETQYF; cdr3_nt: TGTGCCAGCAGCTTAGATCCCACAGGGGGCGTTTTAATGGAGACCCAGTACTTC
clone_size: -; j_call: TRBJ1-2; d_call: TRBD1; v_call: TRBV6-5; cdr3_aa: CASRPDRGPNYGYTF; cdr3_nt: TGTGCCAGCAGACCCGACAGGGGGCCCAACTATGGCTACACCTTC
clone_size: -; j_call: TRBJ2-1; d_call: TRBD1; v_call: TRBV28; cdr3_aa: CASSFILGQGFNEQFF; cdr3_nt: TGTGCCAGCAGTTTCATCCTGGGACAGGGGTTCAATGAGCAGTTCTTC
clone_size: -; j_call: TRBJ2-3; d_call: TRBD1; v_call: TRBV9; cdr3_aa: CASSVVGQGLRDTQYF; cdr3_nt: TGTGCCAGCAGCGTTGTCGGACAGGGGTTGAGAGATACGCAGTATTTT
clone_size: -; j_call: TRBJ2-2; d_call: TRBD2; v_call: TRBV9; cdr3_aa: CASSVGGGLAYAGELFF; cdr3_nt: TGTGCCAGCAGCGTAGGGGGAGGACTAGCGTATGCCGGGGAGCTGTTTTTT
clone_size: -; j_call: TRBJ2-3; d_call: TRBD1; v_call: TRBV7-9; cdr3_aa: CASSSGQGKLTDTQYF; cdr3_nt: TGTGCCAGCAGCTCGGGACAGGGAAAACTCACAGATACGCAGTATTTT
clone_size: -; j_call: TRBJ1-1; d_call: -; v_call: TRBV6-1; cdr3_aa: CASSEVGGLVFF; cdr3_nt: TGTGCCAGCAGTGAAGTGGGGGGGCTTGTTTTCTTT
clone_size: -; j_call: TRBJ2-1; d_call: -; v_call: TRBV10-3; cdr3_aa: CAISEEMRPNEQFF; cdr3_nt: TGTGCCATCAGTGAGGAAATGCGGCCCAATGAGCAGTTCTTC
clone_size: -; j_call: TRBJ2-1; d_call: TRBD2; v_call: TRBV9; cdr3_aa: CASSVGGGANEQFF; cdr3_nt: TGTGCCAGCAGCGTAGGCGGGGGAGCTAATGAGCAGTTCTTC
clone_size: -; j_call: TRBJ2-1; d_call: -; v_call: TRBV28; cdr3_aa: CASSSDEQFF; cdr3_nt: TGTGCCAGCAGTTCCGATGAGCAGTTCTTC
clone_size: -; j_call: TRBJ2-2; d_call: -; v_call: TRBV11-2; cdr3_aa: CATSGTAGELFF; cdr3_nt: TGTGCCACCAGTGGGACTGCCGGGGAGCTGTTTTTT
clone_size: -; j_call: TRBJ2-7; d_call: -; v_call: TRBV11-2; cdr3_aa: CASSTRTDSNEQYF; cdr3_nt: TGTGCCAGCAGCACCAGGACAGACTCCAACGAGCAGTACTTC
clone_size: -; j_call: TRBJ1-1; d_call: TRBD1; v_call: TRBV7-9; cdr3_aa: CASSLPETGGGTEAFF; cdr3_nt: TGTGCCAGCAGCTTACCCGAGACAGGGGGCGGAACTGAAGCTTTCTTT
clone_size: once; j_call: TRBJ2-7; d_call: TRBD2; v_call: TRBV19; cdr3_aa: CASSPPRTSGSYEQYF; cdr3_nt: TGTGCCAGTAGTCCACCTAGGACTAGCGGGAGCTACGAGCAGTACTTC
clone_size: -; j_call: TRBJ1-1; d_call: TRBD1; v_call: TRBV29-1; cdr3_aa: CSVVYRGRANTEAFF; cdr3_nt: TGCAGCGTTGTGTACAGGGGCCGGGCGAACACTGAAGCTTTCTTT
clone_size: -; j_call: TRBJ2-3; d_call: TRBD2; v_call: TRBV5-6; cdr3_aa: CASSPTSGSGNTQYF; cdr3_nt: TGTGCCAGCAGCCCCACTAGCGGGAGTGGGAATACGCAGTATTTT
clone_size: -; j_call: TRBJ2-1; d_call: TRBD2; v_call: TRBV18; cdr3_aa: CASSPPRLAGTYNEQFF; cdr3_nt: TGTGCCAGCTCACCCCCGCGACTAGCGGGGACCTACAATGAGCAGTTCTTC
clone_size: -; j_call: TRBJ1-1; d_call: TRBD1; v_call: TRBV29-1; cdr3_aa: CSVTGGQQNTEAFF; cdr3_nt: TGCAGCGTTACAGGGGGCCAACAGAACACTGAAGCTTTCTTT
clone_size: -; j_call: TRBJ2-5; d_call: TRBD1; v_call: TRBV7-9; cdr3_aa: CASSRTGSQETQYF; cdr3_nt: TGTGCCAGCAGCCGGACAGGGAGCCAAGAGACCCAGTACTTC
clone_size: -; j_call: TRBJ2-7; d_call: -; v_call: TRBV27; cdr3_aa: CASSFGGNYEQYF; cdr3_nt: TGTGCCAGCAGTTTTGGTGGGAATTACGAGCAGTACTTC
clone_size: -; j_call: TRBJ1-3; d_call: -; v_call: TRBV4-3; cdr3_aa: CASSQGTTSGNTIYF; cdr3_nt: TGCGCCAGCAGCCAAGGGACAACCTCTGGAAACACCATATATTTT
clone_size: -; j_call: TRBJ2-1; d_call: -; v_call: TRBV27; cdr3_aa: CASSFLVSFHNEQFF; cdr3_nt: TGTGCCAGCAGTTTTTTAGTGAGTTTCCACAATGAGCAGTTCTTC
clone_size: -; j_call: TRBJ2-1; d_call: -; v_call: TRBV19; cdr3_aa: CATNSGPAAYNEQFF; cdr3_nt: TGTGCCACCAATAGTGGGCCGGCGGCTTACAATGAGCAGTTCTTC
clone_size: once; j_call: TRBJ2-7; d_call: TRBD1; v_call: TRBV15; cdr3_aa: CATSVGQGYEQYF; cdr3_nt: TGTGCCACCTCTGTAGGACAGGGCTACGAGCAGTACTTC
clone_size: -; j_call: TRBJ2-7; d_call: TRBD1; v_call: TRBV29-1; cdr3_aa: CSVEDRGQGSYEQYF; cdr3_nt: TGCAGCGTTGAAGATAGGGGACAGGGCTCCTACGAGCAGTACTTC
clone_size: -; j_call: TRBJ1-2; d_call: -; v_call: TRBV30; cdr3_aa: CAWSPTGSGGYTF; cdr3_nt: TGTGCCTGGAGTCCCACAGGGTCTGGGGGCTACACCTTC